These 17 T cell receptor beta chains originate from one sample sequenced in a study of blood T cell repertoires in COVID-19. Libraries were prepared by immunoSEQ multiplex PCR; TCRdb keeps only in-frame clonotypes and omits some of them. This table has about 90,000 clones, over 70% appearing once. Sequencing was carried out using peripheral blood. These receptor sequences come from an elderly man with active or convalescent COVID-19.

This chain connects TRBV7-2 to TRBJ2-2, with a possible D match to TRBD1 (5 bases). Germline V gene data show CDR1 as SGHTA and CDR2 as FQGNSA. This CDR3 comprises 15 residues. V lost 2 bases to trimming and J lost 6 bases, with 13 bases between them. The CDR3 sequence is CASSLRGSVAGELFF. The CDR3 DNA is TGTGCCAGCAGCTTAAGGGGATCGGTGGCCGGGGAGCTGTTTTTT.

The chain joins TRBV21-1 to TRBJ1-3; no DNA check was done on the table's D call, TRBD1. TRBV21-1 is annotated as a pseudogene. This CDR3 is built from 14 residues. CDR3 residues: CASRQGTDGNTIYF. The CDR3 coding sequence is TGTGCCAGCAGACAGGGAACCGATGGAAACACCATATATTTT.

V is TRBV2 and J is TRBJ2-1; D is undetermined. The V end was cut by 1 base, the J end by 12 bases, with 7 bases between. The CDR3 contains 11 residues. CDR1 is SNHLY and CDR2 is FYNNEI in the germline V gene. This CDR3 reads CASSEEYGQFF. In DNA, the CDR3 is TGTGCCAGCAGTGAAGAGTACGGGCAGTTCTTC.

CDR3 residues: CASSDGQSSPLHF. The CDR3 nucleotides read TGCGCCAGCAGTGATGGACAGAGTTCACCCCTCCACTTT. J is TRBJ1-6 and V is TRBV10-1, with D perhaps TRBD1 (6 bases). The germline V gene encodes CDR1 WNHNN and CDR2 SYGVQD (reference sequence). The V end lost 3 bases, the J end lost 9 bases, and 9 bases lay between the germline ends. The CDR3 covers 13 residues.

This rearrangement joins TRBV18 to TRBJ1-1; no clear D gene. V was shortened by 3 bases and J by 3 bases, with 11 bases between the two germline ends. This CDR3 is 14 amino acids long. CDR1 and CDR2 (germline): KGHSH, LQKENI. This CDR3 reads CASSPSGTYTEAFF. CDR3 nucleotides: TGTGCCAGCTCACCGTCAGGAACTTACACTGAAGCTTTCTTT. Using reference TRBV18 and TRBJ1-1 for the parts outside the CDR3, the full variable domain is NAGVMQNPRHLVRRRGQEARLRCSPMKGHSHVYWYRQLPEEGLKFMVYLQKENIIDESGMPKERFSAEFPKEGPSILRIQQVVRGDSAAYFCASSPSGTYTEAFFGQGTRLTVV.

This clone was seen only once. The chain has TRBV5-1 and TRBJ2-1; TRBD1 matches at 8 bases. The CDR3 extends over 14 amino acids. Germline V gene data show CDR1 as SGHRS and CDR2 as YFSETQ. Trimming removed 2 bases from V and 10 bases from J; junction bases left unmatched: 8. This CDR3 is CASSLRQGFGEQFF. The DNA of the CDR3 is TGCGCCAGCAGCTTAAGACAGGGGTTTGGAGAGCAGTTCTTC.

This clone showed up just a few times. The chain's CDR3 is CASSQFGEQETQYF. Here the CDR3 DNA reads TGTGCCAGCTCCCAGTTCGGAGAGCAAGAGACCCAGTACTTC. This chain connects TRBV18 to TRBJ2-5; D is uncertain. This CDR3 is 14 amino acids long. In germline, CDR1 is KGHSH, CDR2 LQKENI. Trimming shortened V by 6 bases and J by 2 bases, and 13 bases separated the two germline ends. The variable domain in full, with the rest retrieved from reference TRBV18 and TRBJ2-5, is NAGVMQNPRHLVRRRGQEARLRCSPMKGHSHVYWYRQLPEEGLKFMVYLQKENIIDESGMPKERFSAEFPKEGPSILRIQQVVRGDSAAYFCASSQFGEQETQYFGPGTRLLVL.

The chain links TRBV2 to TRBJ1-2, with TRBD1 identical over 10 bases. The CDR3 runs 15 residues. Germline lookup yields CDR1 SNHLY and CDR2 FYNNEI. V lost 2 bases, J lost 7 bases, and 7 bases stayed unmatched. In DNA, the CDR3 is TGTGCCAGCAGTGAAAGGTCCCGGGACAGGGGTGGCTACACCTTC. This encodes CASSERSRDRGGYTF.

The V call is TRBV5-5, the J call TRBJ2-7, with D unresolved. CDR1 and CDR2 (germline): SGHKS, YYEKEE (reference sequence). The CDR3 runs to 12 residues. Trimming took 4 bases from V and 2 from J, leaving 7 bases between them. For the CDR3, the DNA is TGTGCCAGCAGCCTAACTACCTACGAGCAGTACTTC. It is translated as CASSLTTYEQYF.

The CDR3 is CASTSVGLAGGKQFF. The DNA for the CDR3 is TGTGCCAGCACCTCCGTGGGACTAGCGGGGGGCAAGCAGTTCTTC. This rearrangement joins TRBV2 to TRBJ2-1; TRBD2 aligns across 15 bases. CDR1 and CDR2 (germline): SNHLY, FYNNEI. The CDR3 extends over 15 amino acids. With 7 bases clipped from V and 11 bases from J, the junction kept 9 bases outside the gene matches. Drawing the rest from reference TRBV2 and TRBJ2-1, the complete variable domain is EPEVTQTPSHQVTQMGQEVILRCVPISNHLYFYWYRQILGQKVEFLVSFYNNEISEKSEIFDDQFSVERPDGSNFTLKIRSTKLEDSAMYFCASTSVGLAGGKQFFGPGTRLTVL.

The chain uses TRBV13 and TRBJ1-1, with no clear D. Looked up from germline, CDR1 is PRHDT and CDR2 is FYEKMQ (reference sequence). V was trimmed by 5 bases and J by 1 base, leaving 8 bases between them. This CDR3 contains 13 residues. The CDR3, as DNA: TGTGCCAGCAGCCCGGAGAAGAACACTGAAGCTTTCTTT. As protein: CASSPEKNTEAFF. Using reference TRBV13 and TRBJ1-1 for the parts outside the CDR3, the full variable domain is AAGVIQSPRHLIKEKRETATLKCYPIPRHDTVYWYQQGPGQDPQFLISFYEKMQSDKGSIPDRFSAQQFSDYHSELNMSSLELGDSALYFCASSPEKNTEAFFGQGTRLTVV.

V usage is TRBV7-6 and J usage is TRBJ2-5; perhaps TRBD2 as D (6 bases). CDR1 and CDR2 (germline): SGHVS, FNYEAQ. V was cut by 3 bases and J by 6 bases, with 11 bases left in between. The CDR3 runs 13 residues. The CDR3 spells CASSLSDYQTQYF. The CDR3 bases are TGTGCCAGCAGCTTGTCGGACTACCAGACCCAGTACTTC.

The genes are TRBV3-1 (or the pseudogene TRBV3-2) and TRBJ2-7; 10 bases agree with TRBD2. The CDR3 is 14 amino acids. V dropped 5 bases and J dropped 4; count of bases not matched to a gene: 5. Germline CDR1 reads LGHDT; CDR2 reads YNNKEL (reference sequence). This chain's CDR3 is CASSGSGGSYEQYF. CDR3 DNA: TGTGCCAGCAGCGGTAGCGGGGGGTCGTACGAGCAGTACTTC.

This clone was observed many times. The chain employs TRBV4-3 and TRBJ1-2; 9 bases align to TRBD1. This CDR3 spans 14 amino acids. CDR1 is LGHNA and CDR2 is YSLEER in the germline V gene. V lost 2 bases to trimming and J lost 8 bases; unmatched junction nucleotides: 6. In DNA, the CDR3 is TGCGCCAGCAGCCAAAACAGGGGGCTGAGGGGCTACACCTTC. It translates to CASSQNRGLRGYTF.

V gene TRBV5-1 combines with J gene TRBJ1-6; 9 bases match TRBD1. J gave up 7 bases and V 3 bases, and 5 bases lay outside the gene matches. CDR1 is SGHRS, CDR2 YFSETQ, per germline. This CDR3 is built from 15 residues. The CDR3 DNA is TGCGCCAGCAGCTCTCGGACAGGGGAGAATTCACCCCTCCACTTT. Translation gives CASSSRTGENSPLHF.

The V call is TRBV18, the J call TRBJ2-3, with 14 positions matching TRBD2. From germline, CDR1 is KGHSH and CDR2 LQKENI. Germline trimming cut 2 bases from V and 3 bases from J; bases unmatched to any gene: 10. The CDR3 is 19 residues long. The CDR3 region has the DNA TGTGCCAGCTCACCAATCCCTCGGACTAGCGGGGGGACGACAGATACGCAGTATTTT. It yields the protein CASSPIPRTSGGTTDTQYF.

To note about this clone: Other nucleotide sequences in the sample specify the same CDR3. This sequence joins TRBV30 and TRBJ1-5; D gene unclear. V dropped 0 bases and J dropped 4 bases, with 7 bases sitting between them. CDR1 GTSNPN and CDR2 SVGIG come from the germline V gene (reference sequence). This CDR3 contains 13 residues. CDR3 bases: TGTGCCTGGAGTGTAACGCGGAATCAGCCCCAGCATTTT. It specifies CAWSVTRNQPQHF.